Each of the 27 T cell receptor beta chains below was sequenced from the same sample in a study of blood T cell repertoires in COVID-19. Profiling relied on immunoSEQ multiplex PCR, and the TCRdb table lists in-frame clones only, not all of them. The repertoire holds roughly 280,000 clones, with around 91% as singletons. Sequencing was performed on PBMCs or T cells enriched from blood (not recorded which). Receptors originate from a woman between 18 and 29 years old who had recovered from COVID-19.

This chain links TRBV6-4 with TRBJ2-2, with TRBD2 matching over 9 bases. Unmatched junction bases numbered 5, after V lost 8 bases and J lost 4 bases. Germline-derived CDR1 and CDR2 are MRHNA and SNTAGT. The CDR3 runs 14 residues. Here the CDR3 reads CASASGASTGELFF. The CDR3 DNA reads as TGTGCCAGCGCTAGCGGGGCGTCCACCGGGGAGCTGTTTTTT.

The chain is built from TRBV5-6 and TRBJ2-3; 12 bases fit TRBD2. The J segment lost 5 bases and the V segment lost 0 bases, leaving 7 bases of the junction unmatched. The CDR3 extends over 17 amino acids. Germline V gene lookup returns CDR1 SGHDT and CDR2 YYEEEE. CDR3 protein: CASSLVASGGAVDTQYF. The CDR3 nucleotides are TGTGCCAGCAGCTTGGTGGCTAGCGGGGGGGCCGTAGATACGCAGTATTTT.

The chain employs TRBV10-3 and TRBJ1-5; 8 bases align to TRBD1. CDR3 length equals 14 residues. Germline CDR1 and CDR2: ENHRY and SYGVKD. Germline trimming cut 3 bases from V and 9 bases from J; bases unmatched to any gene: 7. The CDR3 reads CAISDRDRGLPQHF. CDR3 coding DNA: TGTGCCATCAGTGATCGAGACAGGGGTCTGCCCCAGCATTTT.

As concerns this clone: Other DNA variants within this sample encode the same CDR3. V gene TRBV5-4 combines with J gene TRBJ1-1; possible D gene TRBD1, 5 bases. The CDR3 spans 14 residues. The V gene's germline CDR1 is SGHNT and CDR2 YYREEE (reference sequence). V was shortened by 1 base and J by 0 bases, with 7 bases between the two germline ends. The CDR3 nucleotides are TGTGCCAGCAGCTTGCCACAGGTGAACACTGAAGCTTTCTTT. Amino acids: CASSLPQVNTEAFF. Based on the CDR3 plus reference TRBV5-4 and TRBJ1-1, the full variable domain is ETGVTQSPTHLIKTRGQQVTLRCSSQSGHNTVSWYQQALGQGPQFIFQYYREEENGRGNFPPRFSGLQFPNYSSELNVNALELDDSALYLCASSLPQVNTEAFFGQGTRLTVV.

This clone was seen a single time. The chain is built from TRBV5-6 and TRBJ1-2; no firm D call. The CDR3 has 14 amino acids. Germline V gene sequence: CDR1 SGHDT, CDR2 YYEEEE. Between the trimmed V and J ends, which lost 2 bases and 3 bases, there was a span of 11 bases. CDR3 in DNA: TGTGCCAGCAGCTTCGGGGAGTTCCACTATGGCTACACCTTC. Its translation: CASSFGEFHYGYTF.

The CDR3 here is CASSSGQSVYGYTF. CDR3 nucleotide sequence: TGTGCCAGCAGCTCGGGACAAAGTGTCTATGGCTACACCTTC. The V gene is TRBV11-2, the J gene TRBJ1-2, with TRBD1 as a possible D gene (6 bases). The V gene's germline CDR1 is SGHAT and CDR2 FQNNGV. V was clipped by 4 bases and J by 4 bases, with 13 bases between them. CDR3 length equals 14 residues. Drawing the rest from reference TRBV11-2 and TRBJ1-2, the complete variable domain is EAGVAQSPRYKIIEKRQSVAFWCNPISGHATLYWYQQILGQGPKLLIQFQNNGVVDDSQLPKDRFSAERLKGVDSTLKIQPAKLEDSAVYLCASSSGQSVYGYTFGSGTRLTVV.

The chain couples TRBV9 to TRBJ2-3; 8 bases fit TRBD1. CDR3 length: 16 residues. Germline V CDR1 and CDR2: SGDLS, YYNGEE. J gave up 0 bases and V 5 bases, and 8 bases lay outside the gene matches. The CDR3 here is CASRGPGGTSTDTQYF. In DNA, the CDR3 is TGTGCCAGCAGGGGCCCAGGGGGCACTAGCACAGATACGCAGTATTTT.

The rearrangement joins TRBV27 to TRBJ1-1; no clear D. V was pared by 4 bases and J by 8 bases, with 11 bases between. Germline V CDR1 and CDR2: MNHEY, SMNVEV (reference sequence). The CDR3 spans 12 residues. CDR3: CASSSEFQEAFF. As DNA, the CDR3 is TGTGCCAGCAGTTCGGAGTTTCAGGAAGCTTTCTTT.

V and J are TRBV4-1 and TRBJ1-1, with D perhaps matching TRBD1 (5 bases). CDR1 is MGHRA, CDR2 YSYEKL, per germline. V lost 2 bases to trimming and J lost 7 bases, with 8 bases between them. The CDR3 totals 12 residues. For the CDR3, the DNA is TGCGCCAGCAGCCAAAACGGGGGTGAAGCTTTCTTT. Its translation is CASSQNGGEAFF.

CDR3 loop: CASSVATEGLYGYTF. CDR3 DNA sequence: TGTGCCAGCAGCGTAGCTACGGAGGGTCTTTATGGCTACACCTTC. The chain links TRBV9 to TRBJ1-2; unclear D gene. The V and J ends lost 0 bases and 5 bases respectively, with 14 bases between them. Germline V CDR1 and CDR2: SGDLS, YYNGEE. The CDR3 covers 15 residues.

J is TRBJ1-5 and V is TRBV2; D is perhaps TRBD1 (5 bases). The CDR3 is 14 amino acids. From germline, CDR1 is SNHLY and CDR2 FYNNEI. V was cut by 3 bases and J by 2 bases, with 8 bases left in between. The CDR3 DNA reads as TGTGCCAGCAGTGACTTCAGGGGCAATCAGCCCCAGCATTTT. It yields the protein CASSDFRGNQPQHF.

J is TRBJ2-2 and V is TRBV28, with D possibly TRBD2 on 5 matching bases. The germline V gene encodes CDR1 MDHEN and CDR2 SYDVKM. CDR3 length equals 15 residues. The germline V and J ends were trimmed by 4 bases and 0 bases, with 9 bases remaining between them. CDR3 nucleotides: TGTGCCAGCAGTTCCGCGGGTGCGAACACCGGGGAGCTGTTTTTT. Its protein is CASSSAGANTGELFF.

CDR3 bases: TGCAGCGTTGAGCGCCTGGGGCGGTACGATAACTATGGCTACACCTTC. This encodes CSVERLGRYDNYGYTF. The chain recombines TRBV29-1 with TRBJ1-2; D is perhaps TRBD1 (5 bases). Trimming cost V 3 bases and J 1 base, with 18 bases left between them. Germline loops: CDR1 SQVTM, CDR2 ANQGSEA. The CDR3 has 16 residues. The full variable domain, completed using reference TRBV29-1 and TRBJ1-2, is SAVISQKPSRDICQRGTSLTIQCQVDSQVTMMFWYRQQPGQSLTLIATANQGSEATYESGFVIDKFPISRPNLTFSTLTVSNMSPEDSSIYLCSVERLGRYDNYGYTFGSGTRLTVV.

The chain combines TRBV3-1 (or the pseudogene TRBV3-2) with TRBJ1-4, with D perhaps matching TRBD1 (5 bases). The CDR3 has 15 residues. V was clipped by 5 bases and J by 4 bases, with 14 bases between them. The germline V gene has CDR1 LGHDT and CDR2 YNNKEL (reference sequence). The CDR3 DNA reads TGTGCCAGCAGCTCCGTCGGGACTGATAATGAAAAACTGTTTTTT. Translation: CASSSVGTDNEKLFF.

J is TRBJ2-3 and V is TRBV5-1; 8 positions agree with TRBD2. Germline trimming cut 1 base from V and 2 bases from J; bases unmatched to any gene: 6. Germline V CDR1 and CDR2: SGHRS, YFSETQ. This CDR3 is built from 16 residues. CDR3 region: CASSLRAGVNTDTQYF. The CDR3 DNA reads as TGCGCCAGCAGCTTGAGAGCGGGGGTCAACACAGATACGCAGTATTTT.

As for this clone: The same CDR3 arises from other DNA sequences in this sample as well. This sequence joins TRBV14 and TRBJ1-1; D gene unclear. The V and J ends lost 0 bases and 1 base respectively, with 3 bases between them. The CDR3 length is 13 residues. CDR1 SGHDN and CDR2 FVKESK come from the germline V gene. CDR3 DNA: TGTGCCAGCAGCCAAGACAGGAACACTGAAGCTTTCTTT. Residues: CASSQDRNTEAFF.

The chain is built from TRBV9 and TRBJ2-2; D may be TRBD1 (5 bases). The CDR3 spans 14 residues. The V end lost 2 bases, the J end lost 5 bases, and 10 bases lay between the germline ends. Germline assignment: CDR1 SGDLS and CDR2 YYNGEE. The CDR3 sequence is CASSVDTLTGELFF. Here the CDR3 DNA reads TGTGCCAGCAGCGTGGACACATTGACCGGGGAGCTGTTTTTT.

CDR3 residues: CASSPLVAGGTEAFF. DNA for the CDR3: TGTGCCAGCAGCCCCCTCGTGGCAGGGGGGACTGAAGCTTTCTTT. V and J are TRBV3-1 (or the pseudogene TRBV3-2) and TRBJ1-1; 7 bases match TRBD1. Per the germline V gene, CDR1 is LGHDT and CDR2 is YNNKEL (reference sequence). Unmatched junction bases numbered 10, after V lost 4 bases and J lost 5 bases. The CDR3 contains 15 residues.

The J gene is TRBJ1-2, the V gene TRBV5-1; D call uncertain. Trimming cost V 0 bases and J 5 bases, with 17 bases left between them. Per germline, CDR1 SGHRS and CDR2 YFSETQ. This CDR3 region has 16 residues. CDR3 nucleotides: TGCGCCAGCAGCTTGGAATTGGGCGTCCTTCGGTATGGCTACACCTTC. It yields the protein CASSLELGVLRYGYTF.

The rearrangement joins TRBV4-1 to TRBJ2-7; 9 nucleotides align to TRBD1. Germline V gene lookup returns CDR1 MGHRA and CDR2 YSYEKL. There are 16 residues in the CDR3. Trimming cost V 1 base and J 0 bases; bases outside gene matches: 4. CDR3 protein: CASSQVGTGSSYEQYF. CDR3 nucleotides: TGCGCCAGCAGCCAAGTAGGGACAGGGAGCTCCTACGAGCAGTACTTC.

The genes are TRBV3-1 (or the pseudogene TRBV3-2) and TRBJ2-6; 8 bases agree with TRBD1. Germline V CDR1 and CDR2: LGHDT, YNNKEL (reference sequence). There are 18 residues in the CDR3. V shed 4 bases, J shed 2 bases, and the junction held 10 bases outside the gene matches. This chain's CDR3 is CASSPTSPTGAGANVLTF. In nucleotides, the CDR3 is TGTGCCAGCAGCCCCACCTCTCCGACAGGGGCTGGGGCCAACGTCCTGACTTTC.

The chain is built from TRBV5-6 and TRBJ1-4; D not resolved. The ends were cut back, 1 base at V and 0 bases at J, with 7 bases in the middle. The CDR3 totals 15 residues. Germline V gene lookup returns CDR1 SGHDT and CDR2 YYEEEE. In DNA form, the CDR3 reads TGTGCCAGCAGCTTGATCACATCAACTAATGAAAAACTGTTTTTT. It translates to CASSLITSTNEKLFF.

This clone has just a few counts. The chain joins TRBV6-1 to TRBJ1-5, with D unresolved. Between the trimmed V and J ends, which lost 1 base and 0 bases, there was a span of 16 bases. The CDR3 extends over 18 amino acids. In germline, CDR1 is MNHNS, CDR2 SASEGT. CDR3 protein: CASSEEPWRADSNQPQHF. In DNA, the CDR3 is TGTGCCAGCAGTGAAGAACCCTGGAGAGCTGATAGCAATCAGCCCCAGCATTTT.

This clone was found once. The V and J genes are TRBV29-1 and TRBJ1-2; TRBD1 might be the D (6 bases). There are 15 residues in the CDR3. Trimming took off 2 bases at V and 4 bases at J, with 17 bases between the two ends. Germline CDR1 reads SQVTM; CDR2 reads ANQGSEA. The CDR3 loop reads CSVEIGRGLGYGYTF. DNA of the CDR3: TGCAGCGTTGAAATCGGCAGGGGATTAGGCTATGGCTACACCTTC.

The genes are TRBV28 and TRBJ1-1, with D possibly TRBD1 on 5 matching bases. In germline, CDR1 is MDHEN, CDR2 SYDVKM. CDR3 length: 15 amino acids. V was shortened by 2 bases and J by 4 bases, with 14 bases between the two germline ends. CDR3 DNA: TGTGCCAGCAGTTTAGGGGCAGGGTTCAGCACTGAAGCTTTCTTT. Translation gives CASSLGAGFSTEAFF.

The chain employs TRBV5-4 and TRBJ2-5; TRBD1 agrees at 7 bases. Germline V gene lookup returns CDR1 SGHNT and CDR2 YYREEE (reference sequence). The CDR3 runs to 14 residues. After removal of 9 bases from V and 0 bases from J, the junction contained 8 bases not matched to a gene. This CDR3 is CATRKDRYQETQYF. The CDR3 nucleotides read TGTGCCACACGGAAGGACAGGTACCAAGAGACCCAGTACTTC.

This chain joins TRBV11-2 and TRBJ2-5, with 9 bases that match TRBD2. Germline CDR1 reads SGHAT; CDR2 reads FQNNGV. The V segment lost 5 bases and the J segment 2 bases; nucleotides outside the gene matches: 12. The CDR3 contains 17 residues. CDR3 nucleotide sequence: TGTGCCAGCAGCCTAGGGGCGGGGGGGCACCCACAAGAGACCCAGTACTTC. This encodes CASSLGAGGHPQETQYF.